What follows are 10 T cell receptor beta chains derived from one specimen sequenced in a study of tumor and adjacent non-tumor tissue in lung cancer. A modified ARM-PCR protocol with three rounds of nested PCR amplified TCRbeta. TCRdb re-derived calls from the multiplex PCR reads in MiXCR, one entry per CDR3 protein. The repertoire consists of about 86,000 distinct CDR3 sequences, with more than 65% occurring once and the leading ten covering 21%. No cell sorting was done before RNA was extracted from the tissue. This non-tumor lung sample came from over 3 cm beyond the tumor edge. Sequencing was carried out using distant non-tumor lung tissue. Receptor source: a woman aged 50 to 65 with non-small cell lung cancer.

This chain joins TRBV5-1 and TRBJ2-3, with 7 positions matching TRBD2. V shed 0 bases and J 5 bases; nucleotides not matched to a gene: 9. This CDR3 spans 16 amino acids. CDR1 and CDR2 from the germline V gene are SGHRS and YFSETQ. Here the CDR3 reads CASSLGGSPEEDTQYF. As DNA, the CDR3 is TGCGCCAGCAGCTTGGGCGGGAGCCCCGAAGAAGATACGCAGTATTTT.

The chain links TRBV29-1 to TRBJ2-5, with D possibly matching TRBD2 (5 bases). Germline V gene lookup returns CDR1 SQVTM and CDR2 ANQGSEA. The CDR3 is 15 residues long. This chain's CDR3 is CSLRQEASLGETQYF. CDR3 DNA sequence: TGCAGTCTTCGCCAGGAGGCTTCACTGGGGGAGACCCAGTACTTC.

The rearrangement joins TRBV11-2 to TRBJ2-7; no firm D call. The CDR3 is 14 amino acids. The germline V gene encodes CDR1 SGHAT and CDR2 FQNNGV. CDR3: CASSLTETAYEQYV. DNA for the CDR3: TGTGCCAGCAGCCTGACGGAGACTGCCTACGAGCAGTACGTT.

A note on this clonotype: A junction end diverges from the germline sequence, so it may reflect a read error. V gene TRBV6-5 combines with J gene TRBJ2-3, with D possibly TRBD1 on 5 matching bases. The CDR3 sequence is 14 residues long. CDR1 and CDR2 (germline): MNHEY, SVGAGI. The CDR3 sequence is CASNYAMGQDTQYF. CDR3 DNA: TGTGCCAGCAATTACGCCATGGGGCAAGATACGCAGTATTTT.

This clonotype has a count of ten or more. The chain links TRBV20-1 to TRBJ2-5; 15 bases match TRBD2. This CDR3 has 14 amino acids. CDR1 DFQATT and CDR2 SNEGSKA come from the germline V gene (reference sequence). J gave up 2 bases and V 5 bases, and 0 bases lay outside the gene matches. For the CDR3, the DNA is TGCAGTGCTGGACTAGCGGGAGGGCAAGAGACCCAGTACTTC. This translates into CSAGLAGGQETQYF.

With respect to this clonotype: Its ends do not fully match the called genes, so a read error is possible. This chain connects TRBV6-2 or TRBV6-3 to TRBJ2-7; possibly TRBD2 for D (5 bases). This CDR3 contains 11 residues. Germline-derived CDR1 and CDR2 are MNHEY and SVGEGT. The CDR3 spells CASSDYYKQYF. CDR3 nucleotide sequence: TGTGCCAGCAGTGACTACTACAAGCAGTACTTC.

In this sample, this clonotype turned up many times. CDR3 DNA: TGCGCCAGCAGCCAAATTCAGGTGGAGTTCTTGCAGTTCTTC. Protein product: CASSQIQVEFLQFF. This chain uses TRBV4-1 with TRBJ2-1; no reliable D call. V lost 2 bases and J 12 bases, leaving 17 bases between the germline ends. The CDR3 is made up of 14 amino acids. Germline lookup yields CDR1 MGHRA and CDR2 YSYEKL.

In regard to this clonotype: At one end the junction does not follow the germline gene, possibly because of a read error. The chain is built from TRBV6-5 and TRBJ2-1; 8 bases align to TRBD2. This CDR3 is built from 18 residues. CDR1 and CDR2 from the germline V gene are MNHEY and SVGAGI. CDR3 nucleotides: TGTGCCAACAGCAGAGGACTAGCCCCGAGCCCCTCCTACAATGAACAGTTCTTC. Translated: CANSRGLAPSPSYNEQFF.

V gene TRBV4-1 combines with J gene TRBJ2-1; TRBD1 or TRBD2 may be the D gene (5 bases each). In germline, CDR1 is MGHRA, CDR2 YSYEKL. Trimming pared 7 bases from V and 6 bases from J, leaving 19 bases between. The CDR3 extends over 15 amino acids. In nucleotides, the CDR3 is TGCGCCAGCAACCCCGACCCGGGGCGCTCCAATGAGCAGTTCTTC. Translation gives CASNPDPGRSNEQFF.

As concerns this clonotype: One end of the junction varies from germline; a read error may be responsible. The chain carries TRBV11-2 and TRBJ2-1; D ambiguous. CDR1 and CDR2 (germline): SGHAT, FQNNGV. This CDR3 comprises 15 residues. The CDR3 nucleotides read TGTACCAGCAGCTTAGAATATGGCGGTTGGCATGAGCAGTTCTTC. Translating gives CTSSLEYGGWHEQFF.